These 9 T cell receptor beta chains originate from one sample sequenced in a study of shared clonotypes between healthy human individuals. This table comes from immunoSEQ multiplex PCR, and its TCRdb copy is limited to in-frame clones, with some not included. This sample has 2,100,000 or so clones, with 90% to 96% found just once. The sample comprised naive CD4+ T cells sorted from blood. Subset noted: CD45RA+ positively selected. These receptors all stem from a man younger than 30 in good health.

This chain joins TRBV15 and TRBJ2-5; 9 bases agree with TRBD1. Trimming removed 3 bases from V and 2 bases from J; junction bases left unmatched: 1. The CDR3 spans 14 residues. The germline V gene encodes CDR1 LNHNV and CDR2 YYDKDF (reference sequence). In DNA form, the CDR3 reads TGTGCCACCAGCAGGGGACAGGGTCAAGAGACCCAGTACTTC. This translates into CATSRGQGQETQYF.

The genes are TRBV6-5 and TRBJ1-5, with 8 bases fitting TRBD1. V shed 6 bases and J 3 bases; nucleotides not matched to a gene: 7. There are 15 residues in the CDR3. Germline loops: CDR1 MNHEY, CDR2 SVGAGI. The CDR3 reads CASRAGTGYNQPQHF. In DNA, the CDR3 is TGTGCCAGCAGAGCCGGGACAGGCTACAATCAGCCCCAGCATTTT.

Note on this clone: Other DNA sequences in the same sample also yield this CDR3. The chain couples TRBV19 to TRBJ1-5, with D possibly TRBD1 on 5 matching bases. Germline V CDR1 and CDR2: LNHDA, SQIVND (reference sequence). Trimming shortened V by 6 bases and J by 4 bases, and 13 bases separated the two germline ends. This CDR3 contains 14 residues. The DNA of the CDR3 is TGTGCCAGTAGCACCGGGACGGCGAATCAGCCCCAGCATTTT. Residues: CASSTGTANQPQHF.

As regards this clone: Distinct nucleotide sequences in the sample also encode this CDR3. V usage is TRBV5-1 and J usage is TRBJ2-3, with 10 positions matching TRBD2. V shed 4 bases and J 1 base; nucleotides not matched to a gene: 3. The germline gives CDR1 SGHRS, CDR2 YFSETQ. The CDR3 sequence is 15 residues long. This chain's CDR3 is CASSTGTSGTDTQYF. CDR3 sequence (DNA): TGCGCCAGCAGCACAGGGACTAGCGGCACAGATACGCAGTATTTT.

Written as DNA, the CDR3 is TGTGCCAGCAGCCCAAAAGGGGCTGAGCAGTTCTTC. This translates into CASSPKGAEQFF. The chain joins TRBV11-2 to TRBJ2-1; D possibly corresponds to TRBD1 (5 bases). The CDR3 loop spans 12 amino acids. Trimming took 5 bases from V and 9 from J, leaving 11 bases between them. Germline CDR1 reads SGHAT; CDR2 reads FQNNGV.

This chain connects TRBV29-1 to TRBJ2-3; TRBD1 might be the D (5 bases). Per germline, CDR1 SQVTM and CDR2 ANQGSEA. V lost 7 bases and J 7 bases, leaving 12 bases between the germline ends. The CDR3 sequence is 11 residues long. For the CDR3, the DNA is TGCAGCGAGGGCAGGGTAAATACGCAGTATTTT. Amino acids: CSEGRVNTQYF.

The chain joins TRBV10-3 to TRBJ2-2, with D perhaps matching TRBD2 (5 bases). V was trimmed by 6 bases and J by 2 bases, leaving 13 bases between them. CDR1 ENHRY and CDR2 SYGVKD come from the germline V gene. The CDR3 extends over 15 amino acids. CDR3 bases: TGTGCCATCAGGAGCAACGGACTCAACACCGGGGAGCTGTTTTTT. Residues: CAIRSNGLNTGELFF.

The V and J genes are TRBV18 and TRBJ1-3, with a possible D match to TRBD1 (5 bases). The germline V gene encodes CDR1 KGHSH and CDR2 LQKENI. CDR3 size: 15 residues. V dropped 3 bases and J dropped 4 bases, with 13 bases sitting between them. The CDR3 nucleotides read TGTGCCAGCTCACCTCCGAAGGGGTCGGGAAACACCATATATTTT. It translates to CASSPPKGSGNTIYF.

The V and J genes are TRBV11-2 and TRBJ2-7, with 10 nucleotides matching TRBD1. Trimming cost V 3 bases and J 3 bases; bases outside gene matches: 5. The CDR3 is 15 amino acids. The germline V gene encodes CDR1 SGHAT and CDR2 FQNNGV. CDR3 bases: TGTGCCAGCAGCTTTCGGGGGACAGGGGACTACGAGCAGTACTTC. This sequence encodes CASSFRGTGDYEQYF.